One sample yielded the 22 T cell receptor beta chains listed below, sequenced in a study of T cell responses to AZD1222 COVID-19 vaccine. Assay: immunoSEQ multiplex PCR; the TCRdb copy retains only in-frame clones and omits some. In the table there are 70,000 to 100,000 clones, about 94% of which are singletons. The source material was peripheral blood, sampled 28 days after the second AZD1222 dose. The receptors were sampled from an adult who received the AZD1222 COVID-19 vaccine.

The genes are TRBV5-1 and TRBJ1-3; 10 bases map to TRBD1. Trimming removed 4 bases from V and 2 bases from J; junction bases left unmatched: 3. Germline lookup yields CDR1 SGHRS and CDR2 YFSETQ. This CDR3 comprises 15 residues. The CDR3 region has the DNA TGCGCCAGCAGCCGCGGGACAGGGGCTGGAAACACCATATATTTT. The encoded protein is CASSRGTGAGNTIYF. Complete variable domain (other parts from reference TRBV5-1 and TRBJ1-3): KAGVTQTPRYLIKTRGQQVTLSCSPISGHRSVSWYQQTPGQGLQFLFEYFSETQRNKGNFPGRFSGRQFSNSRSEMNVSTLELGDSALYLCASSRGTGAGNTIYFGEGSWLTVV.

The V call is TRBV5-1, the J call TRBJ2-1; 14 nucleotides line up with TRBD2. CDR1 and CDR2 from the germline V gene are SGHRS and YFSETQ. Germline trimming cut 0 bases from V and 8 bases from J; bases unmatched to any gene: 4. This CDR3 contains 16 residues. CDR3 in DNA: TGCGCCAGCAGCTTGGGCGAGGGACTAGCGGGAGATGAGCAGTTCTTC. This codes for CASSLGEGLAGDEQFF.

The rearrangement links TRBV9 to TRBJ1-1; TRBD1 aligns across 10 bases. V lost 4 bases and J lost 4; bases outside the gene matches: 4. Germline lookup yields CDR1 SGDLS and CDR2 YYNGEE. This CDR3 is 14 amino acids long. Here the CDR3 DNA reads TGTGCCAGCAGCTTCCGGGACAGGGGCACTGAAGCTTTCTTT. This encodes CASSFRDRGTEAFF.

The rearrangement joins TRBV5-5 to TRBJ1-1; tentative D call: TRBD1 (5 bases). Trimming cost V 4 bases and J 6 bases, with 10 bases left between them. Germline loops: CDR1 SGHKS, CDR2 YYEKEE (reference sequence). CDR3 length: 12 amino acids. The chain's CDR3 is CASSRWGSEAFF. In nucleotides, the CDR3 is TGTGCCAGCAGCCGGTGGGGGTCTGAAGCTTTCTTT. Full variable domain (outside the CDR3, taken from reference TRBV5-5 and TRBJ1-1): DAGVTQSPTHLIKTRGQQVTLRCSPISGHKSVSWYQQVLGQGPQFIFQYYEKEERGRGNFPDRFSARQFPNYSSELNVNALLLGDSALYLCASSRWGSEAFFGQGTRLTVV.

This sequence joins TRBV18 and TRBJ1-5; D not certain. From germline, CDR1 is KGHSH and CDR2 LQKENI. This CDR3 contains 14 residues. Trimming pared 4 bases from V and 2 bases from J, leaving 9 bases between. The DNA of the CDR3 is TGTGCCAGCTCACAAGGGAGGGGCAATCAGCCCCAGCATTTT. It specifies CASSQGRGNQPQHF.

The CDR3 region is CASRLGQGDNSPLHF. CDR3 in DNA: TGTGCCAGCAGGTTGGGACAGGGCGATAATTCACCCCTCCACTTT. The V and J genes are TRBV6-5 and TRBJ1-6, with TRBD1 matching 9 bases. The germline V gene encodes CDR1 MNHEY and CDR2 SVGAGI. The junction had 5 bases not matched to a gene; V was cut back by 6 bases and J by 5 bases. This CDR3 spans 15 amino acids.

The chain links TRBV5-4 to TRBJ2-7, with a tentative D call TRBD1 (6 bases). Germline CDR1 SGHNT, CDR2 YYREEE (reference sequence). The CDR3 is 16 residues long. V lost 4 bases and J lost 7, with 24 bases in between. The CDR3 sequence is CASSRGVRTDLWEQYF. The CDR3 region has the DNA TGTGCCAGCAGCAGGGGTGTGAGGACAGACCTCTGGGAGCAGTACTTC.

J is TRBJ2-7 and V is TRBV5-1, with D hard to call. CDR3 length: 14 amino acids. V lost 0 bases to trimming and J lost 4 bases, with 11 bases between them. The V gene's germline CDR1 is SGHRS and CDR2 YFSETQ. Written as DNA, the CDR3 is TGCGCCAGCAGCTTGGCTGGGGATCTGTACGAGCAGTACTTC. It translates to CASSLAGDLYEQYF.

The chain combines TRBV18 with TRBJ1-2; D remains unclear. The germline V gene encodes CDR1 KGHSH and CDR2 LQKENI. V was trimmed by 6 bases and J by 4 bases, leaving 15 bases between them. This CDR3 contains 14 residues. The CDR3 DNA sequence: TGTGCCAGCTCGAACGGTGGCATTCCCTATGGCTACACCTTC. It specifies CASSNGGIPYGYTF.

This clone was detected only once. The rearrangement links TRBV7-8 to TRBJ2-3, with 7 bases fitting TRBD1. Per the germline V gene, CDR1 is SGHVS and CDR2 is FQNEAQ. Trimming at V came to 1 base and at J to 4 bases, leaving 2 bases not matched to a gene. The CDR3 sequence is 14 residues long. The CDR3 reads CASSLGTGADTQYF. CDR3 DNA: TGTGCCAGCAGCTTAGGGACAGGAGCAGATACGCAGTATTTT.

The chain joins TRBV11-3 to TRBJ2-5; the D gene could be TRBD1 or TRBD2 (5 bases each). Germline CDR1 reads SGHNT; CDR2 reads YENEEA. The CDR3 sequence is 14 residues long. Trimming left V 7 bases short and J 1 base short, with 13 bases between. The CDR3, as DNA: TGTGCCAGCACCCCCTCGGGACGCCAAGAGACCCAGTACTTC. Its protein product is CASTPSGRQETQYF.

V and J are TRBV4-2 and TRBJ1-2, with D possibly being TRBD1 (6 bases). The CDR3 is 15 residues long. V was cut by 3 bases and J by 0 bases, with 11 bases left in between. Per germline, CDR1 LGHNA and CDR2 YNFKEQ. CDR3: CASSQSGQTNYGYTF. DNA for the CDR3: TGTGCCAGCAGCCAGTCCGGACAGACTAACTATGGCTACACCTTC.

The rearrangement joins TRBV5-6 to TRBJ1-1, with no clear D. Germline CDR1 reads SGHDT; CDR2 reads YYEEEE. The CDR3 length is 14 residues. The V end was cut by 2 bases, the J end by 0 bases, with 8 bases between. The CDR3, as DNA: TGTGCCAGCAGCTTCCGTAGCATGAACACTGAAGCTTTCTTT. Its translation is CASSFRSMNTEAFF.

The genes are TRBV28 and TRBJ1-1; D is undetermined. Germline V gives CDR1 MDHEN, CDR2 SYDVKM. With 8 bases removed from V and 1 base from J, the gap between germline ends came to 8 bases. The CDR3 consists of 12 residues. CDR3 bases: TGTGCCAGCCTTGCGGCGAACACTGAAGCTTTCTTT. Protein sequence: CASLAANTEAFF.

A single count supports this clone. The V and J genes are TRBV24-1 and TRBJ2-2, with D uncertain. V was clipped by 7 bases and J by 8 bases, with 7 bases between them. Per the germline V gene, CDR1 is KGHDR and CDR2 is SFDVKD. CDR3 length: 11 amino acids. CDR3 loop: CATSLRGELFF. CDR3 nucleotide sequence: TGTGCCACCAGCCTCAGAGGGGAGCTGTTTTTT.

The chain is built from TRBV7-9 and TRBJ2-3; D is possibly TRBD1 (6 bases). CDR1 is SEHNR and CDR2 is FQNEAQ in the germline V gene (reference sequence). Between the trimmed V and J ends, which lost 5 bases and 2 bases, there was a span of 11 bases. This CDR3 has 14 amino acids. CDR3 residues: CASSLGTITDTQYF. Here the CDR3 DNA reads TGTGCCAGCAGCCTAGGGACAATCACAGATACGCAGTATTTT.

The V and J genes are TRBV4-3 and TRBJ1-2; D may be TRBD1 (5 bases). Trimming cost V 1 base and J 4 bases, with 13 bases left between them. CDR1 is LGHNA and CDR2 is YSLEER in the germline V gene. The CDR3 spans 15 residues. CDR3 DNA: TGCGCCAGCAGCCAAGGGACAACTTTGGGCTATGGCTACACCTTC. This translates into CASSQGTTLGYGYTF.

This clone has a single count. The J gene is TRBJ2-7, the V gene TRBV3-1 (or the pseudogene TRBV3-2); TRBD1 matches 7 bases. CDR1 and CDR2 (germline): LGHDT, YNNKEL (reference sequence). The CDR3 loop spans 15 amino acids. Trimming took 2 bases from V and 4 from J; bases not matched to a gene: 8. The CDR3 reads CASSQPRQGPYEQYF. The CDR3 DNA reads TGTGCCAGCAGCCAACCCCGACAGGGTCCATACGAGCAGTACTTC.

The chain combines TRBV19 with TRBJ1-1, with D tentatively TRBD1 (5 bases). Germline V gene lookup returns CDR1 LNHDA and CDR2 SQIVND (reference sequence). CDR3 length equals 17 residues. V shed 4 bases and J shed 0 bases, with 18 bases lying between them. The CDR3 loop reads CASSTQGREFMNTEAFF. In DNA form, the CDR3 reads TGTGCCAGTAGTACCCAGGGACGGGAGTTTATGAACACTGAAGCTTTCTTT.

The V gene is TRBV7-3, the J gene TRBJ2-1, with 7 bases aligning to TRBD2. Germline lookup yields CDR1 SGHTA and CDR2 FQGTGA. Trimming removed 2 bases from V and 6 bases from J; junction bases left unmatched: 7. This CDR3 is 15 amino acids long. Here the CDR3 reads CASSLYPAGVNEQFF. Written as DNA, the CDR3 is TGTGCCAGCAGCTTATATCCGGCGGGAGTCAATGAGCAGTTCTTC.

The V gene is TRBV4-1, the J gene TRBJ1-4; 7 bases map to TRBD1. The V gene's germline CDR1 is MGHRA and CDR2 YSYEKL. This CDR3 is built from 14 residues. With V trimmed by 5 bases and J by 7 bases, 7 bases remained unmatched. The CDR3 reads CASSIDRAVEKLFF. CDR3 nucleotides: TGCGCCAGCAGCATTGACAGGGCTGTTGAAAAACTGTTTTTT.

The V call is TRBV4-2, the J call TRBJ2-1; no firm D call. Per the germline V gene, CDR1 is LGHNA and CDR2 is YNFKEQ. The V end was cut by 1 base, the J end by 9 bases, with 13 bases between. CDR3 size: 14 residues. The CDR3 coding sequence is TGTGCCAGCAGCCAAGGGGTCGTGGGCGGTGAGCAGTTCTTC. Translated: CASSQGVVGGEQFF.